This is a list of T cell receptor beta chains from one sample in a study of T cells in Graves' hyperthyroidism and ophthalmopathy. TCRdb passed the multiplex PCR reads through MiXCR, listing each CDR3 protein once. The table has about 640,000 distinct CDR3 sequences, over 40% seen once. Material for sequencing was peripheral blood or thyroid tissue (not recorded which). The receptors shown here come from an adult man with Graves' disease, either hyperthyroidism or ophthalmopathy (not recorded which). The CDR3 runs from the conserved cysteine through the conserved F or W. The D gene is left open where the match is weak. Not every row has a clone size; where given, it reads once, few, many or a size class.

TRBV24-1	TRBJ1-1	many	TRBD1	CATTGAGNTEAFF	TGTGCCACTACAGGGGCGGGGAACACTGAAGCTTTCTTT
TRBV20-1	TRBJ2-7	-	-	CSARDVTGLTSYEQYF	TGCAGTGCTAGAGATGTTACGGGGCTAACCTCCTACGAGCAGTACTTC
TRBV12-3/TRBV12-4	TRBJ1-1	-	-	CAGSFSGGRRTEAFF	TGTGCCGGCAGTTTTTCGGGGGGAAGGAGAACTGAAGCTTTCTTT
TRBV9	TRBJ2-5	-	TRBD1	CASSPPTGGEETQYF	TGTGCCAGCAGCCCTCCGACAGGGGGCGAAGAGACCCAGTACTTC
TRBV10-2	TRBJ1-2	-	-	CASSESQRYGYTF	TGTGCCAGCAGTGAAAGCCAACGCTATGGCTACACCTTC
TRBV5-5	TRBJ1-5	few	-	CASSFRGNSNQPQHF	TGTGCCAGCAGCTTCAGGGGAAACAGCAATCAGCCCCAGCATTTT
TRBV7-2	TRBJ1-1	many	TRBD1	CASRGTGRNTEAFF	TGTGCCAGCAGAGGGACAGGGCGGAACACTGAAGCTTTCTTT
TRBV7-8	TRBJ1-6	-	TRBD1	CASLLGTGGISPLHF	TGTGCCAGCTTACTGGGGACAGGGGGAATTTCACCCCTCCACTTT
TRBV9	TRBJ1-2	few	-	CASSVASSLNYGYTF	TGTGCCAGCAGCGTAGCCAGCAGTCTTAACTATGGCTACACCTTC
TRBV29-1	TRBJ2-7	-	TRBD1	CSVDYRDSLFYEQYF	TGCAGCGTCGACTACCGGGACAGCCTCTTCTACGAGCAGTACTTC
TRBV10-3	TRBJ2-7	-	TRBD1	CAITRQGWSYEQYF	TGTGCCATCACCAGACAGGGTTGGTCCTACGAGCAGTACTTC
TRBV2	TRBJ1-6	many	TRBD1	CASHRDSYSPLHF	TGTGCCAGCCACCGGGACAGTTATTCACCCCTCCACTTT
TRBV10-3	TRBJ2-5	-	-	CAISDAGGTGIQETQYF	TGTGCCATCAGTGATGCTGGAGGAACAGGGATCCAAGAGACCCAGTACTTC
TRBV11-2	TRBJ1-1	-	-	CASCRGRQSTEAFF	TGCGCCAGCTGTCGAGGGAGACAGAGCACTGAAGCTTTCTTT
TRBV29-1	TRBJ2-2	-	TRBD1	CSVDVGQGLSGELFF	TGCAGCGTAGATGTGGGACAGGGTTTATCCGGGGAGCTGTTTTTT
TRBV29-1	TRBJ1-1	-	-	CSVVVRTLKAFF	TGCAGCGTTGTCGTAAGAACACTGAAAGCTTTCTTT
TRBV2	TRBJ1-4	few	TRBD1	CASSLGTGLNEKLFF	TGTGCCAGCAGTTTAGGGACAGGCCTCAATGAAAAACTGTTTTTT
TRBV7-8	TRBJ1-6	-	-	CASTQITGGRSPLHF	TGTGCCAGCACCCAGATCACCGGGGGGAGGTCACCCCTCCACTTT
TRBV7-8	TRBJ2-7	many	-	CASSLEQGPYEQYF	TGTGCCAGCAGCTTAGAGCAGGGGCCCTACGAGCAGTACTTC
TRBV30	TRBJ1-1	-	-	CAWRWAVNTEAFF	TGTGCCTGGAGATGGGCGGTGAACACTGAAGCTTTCTTT
TRBV9	TRBJ2-7	few	TRBD1	CASSPQGGRYYEQYF	TGTGCCAGCAGCCCACAGGGGGGACGCTACTACGAGCAGTACTTC
TRBV5-1	TRBJ2-7	few	TRBD1	CASSFPGQGGEQYF	TGCGCCAGCAGTTTTCCGGGACAGGGGGGCGAGCAGTACTTC
TRBV10-3	TRBJ2-7	-	TRBD2	CASSLAASGYEQYF	TGTGCCAGCAGTCTCGCGGCTAGCGGCTACGAGCAGTACTTC
TRBV15	TRBJ2-2	-	-	CATKPEQGELFF	TGTGCCACCAAGCCTGAACAGGGGGAGCTGTTTTTT
TRBV29-1	TRBJ1-2	-	TRBD1	CSLETGSYYTF	TGCAGCTTAGAGACAGGGAGTTACTACACCTTC
TRBV2	TRBJ1-5	few	TRBD1	CASSSGGAGNQPQHF	TGTGCCAGCAGTTCAGGGGGCGCCGGCAATCAGCCCCAGCATTTT
TRBV15	TRBJ1-4	-	-	CATSRGGRGDEKLFF	TGTGCCACCAGCAGAGGGGGGAGGGGGGATGAAAAACTGTTTTTT
TRBV29-1	TRBJ2-2	many	-	CSVAEGTNTGELFF	TGCAGCGTTGCTGAGGGAACGAACACCGGGGAGCTGTTTTTT
TRBV7-9	TRBJ1-2	-	TRBD1	CAWRGDSYGYTF	TGTGCCTGGAGAGGGGACAGCTATGGCTACACCTTC
TRBV2	TRBJ1-2	many	TRBD1	CARRQGDSYGYTF	TGTGCCAGGAGACAGGGCGACTCATATGGCTACACCTTC
TRBV7-9	TRBJ1-1	many	-	CASSLQGGVTEAFF	TGCGCCAGCAGCTTGCAGGGTGGGGTGACTGAAGCTTTCTTT
TRBV12-5	TRBJ1-2	-	-	CASGLPEGNRYTF	TGTGCTAGTGGTTTGCCAGAGGGGAACCGCTACACCTTC
TRBV25-1	TRBJ2-7	-	TRBD2	CASRGTSGPYEQYF	TGTGCCAGCAGAGGGACTAGCGGACCCTACGAGCAGTACTTC
TRBV19	TRBJ1-1	many	-	CASSFGPNTEAFF	TGTGCCAGCAGCTTCGGCCCGAACACTGAAGCTTTCTTT
TRBV2	TRBJ1-2	-	-	CASSYQGGYGYTF	TGTGCCAGCAGTTATCAGGGAGGCTATGGCTACACCTTC
TRBV19	TRBJ2-5	-	-	CASSSLESGETQYF	TGTGCCAGTAGTAGCCTGGAATCCGGAGAGACCCAGTACTTC
TRBV10-1	TRBJ2-7	-	TRBD2	CASSRLVRGGSYFGREQYF	TGCGCCAGCAGTCGGCTAGTCCGGGGCGGGAGTTATTTCGGACGCGAGCAGTACTTC